This T cell receptor beta chain was recorded in a study of long-term antiretroviral therapy in people with HIV. The CDR3 extends over 13 amino acids. The germline gives CDR1 MNHEY, CDR2 SVGAGI. Deletions cut 5 bases from V and 8 bases from J, with 12 bases between. Study-wide results and limits: No data on ART adherence, viral resistance or therapy changes.

Notes on this clone: Its cognate antigen is unknown.

The run of the v3.0 immunoSEQ assay was at survey level. Profiled with immunoSEQ multiplex PCR; TCRdb holds only in-frame clones, not every one. The repertoire holds around 17,000 clones, approximately 80% seen once, with 14% to 15% in the top ten. The sequencing here drew on unsorted PBMCs, taken about 2.4 years before starting antiretroviral therapy. This chain links TRBV6-5 with TRBJ1-4; no definite D call. The TCR was taken from a woman aged 50 to 60 with HIV. CDR3 DNA sequence: TGTGCCAGCAGTCCGGGAGGATCAGAAAAACTGTTTTTT. Translated, it gives CASSPGGSEKLFF.